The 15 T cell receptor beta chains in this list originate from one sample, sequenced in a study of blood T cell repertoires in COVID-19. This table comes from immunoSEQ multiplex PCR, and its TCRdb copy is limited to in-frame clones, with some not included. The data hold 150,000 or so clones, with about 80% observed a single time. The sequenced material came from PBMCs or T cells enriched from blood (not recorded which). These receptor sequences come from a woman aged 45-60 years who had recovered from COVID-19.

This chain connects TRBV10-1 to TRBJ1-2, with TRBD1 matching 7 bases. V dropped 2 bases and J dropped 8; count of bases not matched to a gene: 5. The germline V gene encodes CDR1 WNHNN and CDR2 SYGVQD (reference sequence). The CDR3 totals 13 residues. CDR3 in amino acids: CASSEDRATGYTF. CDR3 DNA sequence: TGCGCCAGCAGTGAGGACAGGGCAACGGGCTACACCTTC.

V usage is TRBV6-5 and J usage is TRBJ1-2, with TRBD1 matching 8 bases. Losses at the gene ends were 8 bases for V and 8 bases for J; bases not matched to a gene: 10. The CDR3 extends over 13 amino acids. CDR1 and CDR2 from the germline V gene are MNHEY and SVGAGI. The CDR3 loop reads CASDDRGGVGYTF. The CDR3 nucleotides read TGTGCCAGCGATGACAGGGGAGGAGTCGGCTACACCTTC.

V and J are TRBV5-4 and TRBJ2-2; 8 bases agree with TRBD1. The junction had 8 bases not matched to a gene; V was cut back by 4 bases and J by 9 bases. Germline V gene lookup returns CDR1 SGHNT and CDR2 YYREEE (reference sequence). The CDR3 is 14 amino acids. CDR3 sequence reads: CASSPGTGGRELFF. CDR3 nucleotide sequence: TGTGCCAGCAGCCCCGGGACAGGAGGCAGGGAGCTGTTTTTT. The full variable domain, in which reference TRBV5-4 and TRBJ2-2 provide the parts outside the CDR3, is ETGVTQSPTHLIKTRGQQVTLRCSSQSGHNTVSWYQQALGQGPQFIFQYYREEENGRGNFPPRFSGLQFPNYSSELNVNALELDDSALYLCASSPGTGGRELFFGEGSRLTVL.

The CDR3 loop is CASSPLGLAGHNEQFF. The CDR3 DNA reads TGTGCCAGCAGCCCCTTAGGACTAGCGGGCCACAATGAGCAGTTCTTC. V is TRBV14 and J is TRBJ2-1, with 11 bases that match TRBD2. CDR3 length equals 16 residues. The germline V gene encodes CDR1 SGHDN and CDR2 FVKESK. V lost 4 bases to trimming and J lost 5 bases; unmatched junction nucleotides: 7.

The CDR3 DNA is TGTGCCAGCAGTGGCCCTTCCGGGTCTACCTCTGGAAACACCATATATTTT. Protein product: CASSGPSGSTSGNTIYF. The chain is built from TRBV6-1 and TRBJ1-3; D call uncertain. There are 17 residues in the CDR3. Trimming shortened V by 4 bases and J by 0 bases, and 16 bases separated the two germline ends. Per germline, CDR1 MNHNS and CDR2 SASEGT.

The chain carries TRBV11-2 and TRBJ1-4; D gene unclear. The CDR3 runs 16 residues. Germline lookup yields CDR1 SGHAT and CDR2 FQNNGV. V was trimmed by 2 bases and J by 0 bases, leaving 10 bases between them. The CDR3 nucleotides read TGTGCCAGCAGCTTAACACCGGGGACAACTAATGAAAAACTGTTTTTT. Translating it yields CASSLTPGTTNEKLFF.

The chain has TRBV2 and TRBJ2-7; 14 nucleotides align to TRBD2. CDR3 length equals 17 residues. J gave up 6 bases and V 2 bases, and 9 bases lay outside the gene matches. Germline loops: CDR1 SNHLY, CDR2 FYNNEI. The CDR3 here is CASSEPGLAGVPSEQYF. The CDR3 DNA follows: TGTGCCAGCAGTGAACCGGGACTAGCGGGAGTGCCCTCCGAGCAGTACTTC.

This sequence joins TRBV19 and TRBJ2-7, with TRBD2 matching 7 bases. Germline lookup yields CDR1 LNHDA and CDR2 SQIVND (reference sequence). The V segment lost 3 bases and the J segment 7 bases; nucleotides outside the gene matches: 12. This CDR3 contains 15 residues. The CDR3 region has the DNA TGTGCCAGTAGTATTGGGCCGGGACTATCCGGGGAGCAGTACTTC. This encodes CASSIGPGLSGEQYF.

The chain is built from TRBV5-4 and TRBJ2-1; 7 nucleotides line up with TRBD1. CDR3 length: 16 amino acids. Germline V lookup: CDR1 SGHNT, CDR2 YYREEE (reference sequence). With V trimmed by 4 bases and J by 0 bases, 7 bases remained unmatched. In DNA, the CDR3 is TGTGCCAGCAGCCCTGGGGCAGGGGGCTCCTACAATGAGCAGTTCTTC. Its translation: CASSPGAGGSYNEQFF.

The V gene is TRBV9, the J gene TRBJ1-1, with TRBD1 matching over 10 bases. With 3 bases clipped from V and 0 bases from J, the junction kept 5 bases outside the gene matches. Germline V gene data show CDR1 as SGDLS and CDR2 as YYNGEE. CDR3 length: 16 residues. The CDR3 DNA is TGTGCCAGCAGCGCGACAGGGGGCGAGGTGAACACTGAAGCTTTCTTT. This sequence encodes CASSATGGEVNTEAFF.

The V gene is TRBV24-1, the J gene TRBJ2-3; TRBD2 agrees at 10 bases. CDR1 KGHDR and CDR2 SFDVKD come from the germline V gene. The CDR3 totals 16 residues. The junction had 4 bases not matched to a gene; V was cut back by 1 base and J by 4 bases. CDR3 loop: CATSDFTSGNSDTQYF. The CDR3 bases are TGTGCCACCAGTGATTTCACTAGCGGGAACTCAGATACGCAGTATTTT.

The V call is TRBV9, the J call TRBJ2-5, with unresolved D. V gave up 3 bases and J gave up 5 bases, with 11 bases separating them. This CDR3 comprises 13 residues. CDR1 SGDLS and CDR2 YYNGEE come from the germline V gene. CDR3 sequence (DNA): TGTGCCAGCAGCGAGGAGTGGCGGGAGACCCAGTACTTC. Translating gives CASSEEWRETQYF.

Here the CDR3 reads CASSLPSQGQETQYF. As DNA, the CDR3 is TGTGCCAGCAGCTTACCTTCACAGGGTCAGGAGACCCAGTACTTC. The chain recombines TRBV7-9 with TRBJ2-5; D might be TRBD1 (6 bases). The CDR3 length is 15 residues. Germline V gene sequence: CDR1 SEHNR, CDR2 FQNEAQ (reference sequence). V lost 2 bases to trimming and J lost 5 bases, with 15 bases between them.

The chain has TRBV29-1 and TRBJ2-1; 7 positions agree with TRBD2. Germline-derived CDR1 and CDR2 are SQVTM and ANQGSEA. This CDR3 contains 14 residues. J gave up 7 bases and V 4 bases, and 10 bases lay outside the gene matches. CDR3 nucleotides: TGCAGCGTTGTGGCGGGAGAGGGGTTGAATGAGCAGTTCTTC. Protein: CSVVAGEGLNEQFF.

Written as DNA, the CDR3 is TGTGCCAGCACCCTCGGGGGAGTAGTTGAAAAACTGTTTTTT. Its translation: CASTLGGVVEKLFF. The chain has TRBV28 and TRBJ1-4, with TRBD1 as a possible D gene (5 bases). Per germline, CDR1 MDHEN and CDR2 SYDVKM. The CDR3 runs 14 residues. V lost 7 bases, J lost 7 bases, and 16 bases lay in between.